The 31 T cell receptor beta chains reported below all come from one sample, sequenced in a study of human T cells and chemical hapten exposure. This sample's time point: patch test 1, 2 weeks after DPC sensitization. Specified treatment: therapeutic diphenylcyclopropenone sensitization with weekly scalp DPC. Via MiXCR, TCRdb re-called the RACE reads, giving one row per CDR3 protein. The table has around 120,000 distinct CDR3 sequences, roughly 13% seen once; the top ten hold 0.7% to 0.95%. Sequenced here: whole blood, sampled in connection with sensitization to the hapten diphenylcyclopropenone (DPC). The receptors originated from a man aged 18 to 30 with alopecia areata. Some clones in this sample may be carry-over from other donors' samples.

This clonotype was seen many times. The V gene is TRBV28, the J gene TRBJ1-1; TRBD1 is a possible D gene (6 bases). CDR1 is MDHEN, CDR2 SYDVKM, per germline. The CDR3 covers 14 residues. V lost 7 bases, J lost 0 bases, and 12 bases lay in between. This chain's CDR3 is CASTEGGMNTEAFF. CDR3 coding DNA: TGTGCCAGCACCGAAGGGGGAATGAACACTGAAGCTTTCTTT.

This clonotype was observed a few times. This sequence joins TRBV3-1 and TRBJ2-6; 7 bases are shared with TRBD1. Germline CDR1 reads LGHDT; CDR2 reads YNNKEL (reference sequence). The CDR3 is 14 amino acids. The V and J ends lost 2 bases and 12 bases, in that order; junction bases with no gene match: 7. The CDR3 sequence is CASSQPGTDLVLTF. The CDR3 DNA follows: TGTGCCAGCAGCCAACCTGGGACAGATCTCGTCCTGACTTTC. Complete variable domain (other parts from reference TRBV3-1 and TRBJ2-6): DTAVSQTPKYLVTQMGNDKSIKCEQNLGHDTMYWYKQDSKKFLKIMFSYNNKELIINETVPNRFSPKSPDKAHLNLHINSLELGDSAVYFCASSQPGTDLVLTFGAGSRLTVL.

This clonotype was seen a handful of times. The chain uses TRBV11-2 and TRBJ1-1, with 8 bases that match TRBD1. The CDR3 is 16 amino acids. With 5 bases clipped from V and 0 bases from J, the junction kept 8 bases outside the gene matches. Germline V gene data show CDR1 as SGHAT and CDR2 as FQNNGV. In nucleotides, the CDR3 is TGTGCCAGCAGCCAGGACAGGGCCCTCCTGAACACTGAAGCTTTCTTT. Translation: CASSQDRALLNTEAFF.

This clonotype showed up many times. The rearrangement joins TRBV4-3 to TRBJ1-5; 9 nucleotides line up with TRBD1. The CDR3 loop spans 14 amino acids. Germline CDR1 is LGHNA and CDR2 is YSLEER. Unmatched junction bases numbered 1, after V lost 1 base and J lost 6 bases. The CDR3 sequence: CASSQVTGGQPQHF. CDR3 coding DNA: TGCGCCAGCAGCCAAGTGACAGGGGGTCAGCCCCAGCATTTT.

Only a few counts were recorded for this clonotype. This chain joins TRBV5-1 and TRBJ2-3; D gene unclear. The ends were cut back, 4 bases at V and 2 bases at J, with 11 bases in the middle. CDR1 and CDR2 from the germline V gene are SGHRS and YFSETQ. The CDR3 has 14 amino acids. The CDR3 nucleotides read TGCGCCAGCAGCCCGAGGACCCACACAGATACGCAGTATTTT. Residues: CASSPRTHTDTQYF. The whole variable domain, remainder taken from reference TRBV5-1 and TRBJ2-3, is KAGVTQTPRYLIKTRGQQVTLSCSPISGHRSVSWYQQTPGQGLQFLFEYFSETQRNKGNFPGRFSGRQFSNSRSEMNVSTLELGDSALYLCASSPRTHTDTQYFGPGTRLTVL.

This clonotype turned up a few times. The V and J genes are TRBV6-2 or TRBV6-3 and TRBJ2-1, with 13 positions matching TRBD2. Trimming cost V 4 bases and J 6 bases; bases outside gene matches: 12. The germline gives CDR1 MNHEY, CDR2 SVGEGT. This CDR3 has 18 amino acids. The CDR3 here is CASSSIMTSGGPRNEQFF. As DNA, the CDR3 is TGTGCCAGCAGTTCCATCATGACTAGCGGGGGGCCCCGCAATGAGCAGTTCTTC.

The table lists this clonotype with a few counts. The J gene is TRBJ2-1, the V gene TRBV12-5; possibly TRBD1 for D (5 bases). Trimming removed 1 base from V and 5 bases from J, with 12 bases in between. Germline V gene sequence: CDR1 LGHNT, CDR2 FRNRAP. This CDR3 spans 15 amino acids. Here the CDR3 reads CASGLDWQGDNEQFF. Written as DNA, the CDR3 is TGTGCTAGTGGTTTGGATTGGCAGGGTGACAATGAGCAGTTCTTC.

This clonotype was detected many times. The CDR3 sequence: CASSLNRGESEAFF. CDR3 DNA sequence: TGTGCCAGCAGCTTAAACAGGGGGGAATCTGAAGCTTTCTTT. The gene calls are TRBV11-3 and TRBJ1-1; TRBD1 matches 8 bases. J lost 6 bases, V lost 2 bases, and 5 bases had no gene match. Germline V lookup: CDR1 SGHNT, CDR2 YENEEA. The CDR3 runs 14 residues.

This clonotype appeared many times. This chain joins TRBV4-3 and TRBJ2-1; perhaps D is TRBD1 or TRBD2 (5 bases each). Germline CDR1 reads LGHNA; CDR2 reads YSLEER. This CDR3 region has 14 residues. Deletions cut 0 bases from V and 9 bases from J, with 12 bases between. The chain's CDR3 is CASSQDQERGEQFF. The CDR3 DNA reads as TGCGCCAGCAGCCAAGATCAGGAGAGGGGTGAGCAGTTCTTC.

The V gene is TRBV9, the J gene TRBJ1-3; 7 positions agree with TRBD1. The CDR3 sequence is 17 residues long. V gave up 3 bases and J gave up 4 bases; unmatched junction bases: 13. Germline CDR1 SGDLS, CDR2 YYNGEE. CDR3 loop: CASSARADRAGGNTIYF. In DNA, the CDR3 is TGTGCCAGCAGCGCTCGAGCCGACAGGGCGGGAGGAAACACCATATATTTT.

The table lists this clonotype with a few counts. V gene TRBV9 combines with J gene TRBJ2-2; tentative D call: TRBD2 (6 bases). Germline values: CDR1 SGDLS, CDR2 YYNGEE. Trimming shortened V by 4 bases and J by 6 bases, and 13 bases separated the two germline ends. The CDR3 loop spans 14 amino acids. Here the CDR3 reads CASSSGEAAGELFF. The CDR3, as DNA: TGTGCCAGCAGCTCGGGGGAAGCGGCCGGGGAGCTGTTTTTT.

The chain recombines TRBV5-1 with TRBJ1-6; D remains unclear. Between the trimmed V and J ends, which lost 4 bases and 7 bases, there was a span of 12 bases. The length of the CDR3 is 14 residues. CDR1 and CDR2 (germline): SGHRS, YFSETQ. The CDR3 region has the DNA TGCGCCAGCAGCCCGTCCCAGGAGAATTCACCCCTCCACTTT. Protein: CASSPSQENSPLHF.

The chain couples TRBV7-2 to TRBJ1-1; D possibly corresponds to TRBD1 (6 bases). The CDR3 runs 15 residues. Between the trimmed V and J ends, which lost 0 bases and 1 base, there was a span of 9 bases. Germline values: CDR1 SGHTA, CDR2 FQGNSA. The CDR3 loop is CASSLAPGANTEAFF. DNA for the CDR3: TGTGCCAGCAGCTTAGCCCCAGGGGCGAACACTGAAGCTTTCTTT.

In its sample, this clonotype was seen a few times. The chain links TRBV6-2 or TRBV6-3 to TRBJ2-7; a weak D match, TRBD1 (5 bases). The V end was cut by 6 bases, the J end by 0 bases, with 12 bases between. The CDR3 is 14 residues long. The germline gives CDR1 MNHEY, CDR2 SVGEGT. CDR3 nucleotides: TGTGCCAGCAGACCCACTGACAGCTCCTACGAGCAGTACTTC. Its translation is CASRPTDSSYEQYF.

This clonotype was counted a few times. The chain joins TRBV11-2 to TRBJ2-3, with D possibly being TRBD1 (6 bases). V was cut by 7 bases and J by 3 bases, with 17 bases left in between. Germline V gives CDR1 SGHAT, CDR2 FQNNGV. The CDR3 has 15 residues. The CDR3 coding sequence is TGTGCCAGCACCCCGGCCGGACAGAGAACAGATACGCAGTATTTT. Translating gives CASTPAGQRTDTQYF.

The chain is built from TRBV9 and TRBJ2-3, with 10 bases fitting TRBD2. The CDR3 sequence is 12 residues long. J was trimmed by 15 bases and V by 7 bases; bases with no gene match: 11. The germline V gene encodes CDR1 SGDLS and CDR2 YYNGEE. The DNA for the CDR3 is TGTGCCAGCGGAGAAACTAGCGGGGTGAACTATTTT. Translating gives CASGETSGVNYF.

This clonotype came up a few times. V is TRBV4-3 and J is TRBJ1-5; D gene uncertain. The CDR3 is 13 amino acids. Trimming took off 0 bases at V and 6 bases at J, with 6 bases between the two ends. Per germline, CDR1 LGHNA and CDR2 YSLEER. The CDR3 loop reads CASSQDFSQPQHF. CDR3 DNA: TGCGCCAGCAGCCAAGATTTTAGTCAGCCCCAGCATTTT.

CDR3 loop: CASTVRPGVTEAFF. The CDR3 DNA reads TGTGCCAGTACGGTAAGACCTGGAGTCACTGAAGCTTTCTTT. This sequence joins TRBV19 and TRBJ1-1; D uncertain. V was clipped by 7 bases and J by 4 bases, with 16 bases between them. There are 14 residues in the CDR3. Looked up from germline, CDR1 is LNHDA and CDR2 is SQIVND (reference sequence).

There are a few counts of this clonotype. The rearrangement links TRBV29-1 to TRBJ1-3; no definite D call. This CDR3 comprises 13 residues. CDR1 SQVTM and CDR2 ANQGSEA come from the germline V gene. Trimming shortened V by 6 bases and J by 0 bases, and 9 bases separated the two germline ends. The CDR3 sequence: CSVRPFSGNTIYF. CDR3 bases: TGCAGCGTCCGACCCTTCTCTGGAAACACCATATATTTT.

This clonotype was seen more than once but under ten times. The gene calls are TRBV7-3 and TRBJ2-1, with 7 bases matching TRBD1. CDR3 length: 15 residues. Germline CDR1 is SGHTA and CDR2 is FQGTGA. V gave up 2 bases and J gave up 6 bases; unmatched junction bases: 7. DNA for the CDR3: TGTGCCAGCAGCTTAGATGGGACAGTAACCAATGAGCAGTTCTTC. Its translation is CASSLDGTVTNEQFF.

The V gene is TRBV7-2, the J gene TRBJ2-3; D ambiguous. This CDR3 is built from 14 residues. Trimming cost V 0 bases and J 2 bases, with 6 bases left between them. Germline CDR1 and CDR2: SGHTA and FQGNSA. DNA for the CDR3: TGTGCCAGCAGCTTAGCGGGTATCACAGATACGCAGTATTTT. Translation: CASSLAGITDTQYF.

Points on this clonotype: A much bigger clone sits one base away, suggesting this may be a read error. The chain couples TRBV6-2 or TRBV6-3 to TRBJ2-5; D unclear. Germline CDR1 reads MNHEY; CDR2 reads SVGEGT. This CDR3 has 11 residues. Trimming shortened V by 5 bases and J by 5 bases, and 6 bases separated the two germline ends. This chain's CDR3 is CASSDRETQYF. In DNA, the CDR3 is TGTGCCAGCAGTGACCGGGAGACCCAGTACTTC.

This clonotype showed up just a few times. This sequence joins TRBV28 and TRBJ2-1; possible D gene TRBD1, 6 bases. The CDR3 covers 17 residues. V lost 5 bases to trimming and J lost 4 bases, with 21 bases between them. Germline loops: CDR1 MDHEN, CDR2 SYDVKM. For the CDR3, the DNA is TGTGCCAGCAGTCCGCCCTTCACAGGGCTCGTTTACAATGAGCAGTTCTTC. Translated, it gives CASSPPFTGLVYNEQFF. Together with reference TRBV28 and TRBJ2-1, the CDR3 gives the full variable domain: DVKVTQSSRYLVKRTGEKVFLECVQDMDHENMFWYRQDPGLGLRLIYFSYDVKMKEKGDIPEGYSVSREKKERFSLILESASTNQTSMYLCASSPPFTGLVYNEQFFGPGTRLTVL.

The chain employs TRBV11-2 and TRBJ2-3; D remains unclear. The CDR3 runs to 15 residues. Germline CDR1 is SGHAT and CDR2 is FQNNGV. V dropped 2 bases and J dropped 0 bases, with 9 bases sitting between them. The CDR3 DNA reads as TGTGCCAGCAGCTTACTAGGTTATAGCACAGATACGCAGTATTTT. Encoded protein: CASSLLGYSTDTQYF.

Only a few counts were recorded for this clonotype. This sequence joins TRBV5-4 and TRBJ1-2; 12 bases line up with TRBD1. The CDR3 extends over 14 amino acids. The ends lost 4 bases at V and 8 bases at J; junction bases unmatched: 6. Germline loops: CDR1 SGHNT, CDR2 YYREEE (reference sequence). In nucleotides, the CDR3 is TGTGCCAGCAGCAGGGGACAGGGGGCGGGCGGCTACACCTTC. Its translation: CASSRGQGAGGYTF.

This chain uses TRBV5-4 with TRBJ2-4, with D tentatively TRBD1 or TRBD2 (5 bases each). This CDR3 contains 16 residues. V lost 3 bases, J lost 3 bases, and 16 bases lay in between. In germline, CDR1 is SGHNT, CDR2 YYREEE (reference sequence). CDR3 in DNA: TGTGCCAGCAGCTGGTTACATGGGGGTAGCAAAAACATTCAGTACTTC. It codes for CASSWLHGGSKNIQYF.

This clonotype was seen a few times. The chain combines TRBV7-9 with TRBJ2-7; TRBD1 matches at 9 bases. With 5 bases clipped from V and 2 bases from J, the junction kept 4 bases outside the gene matches. The length of the CDR3 is 14 residues. Germline CDR1 reads SEHNR; CDR2 reads FQNEAQ (reference sequence). The CDR3 DNA follows: TGTGCCAGCAGCCCCCGGGACAGGGCCTACGAGCAGTACTTC. Translation: CASSPRDRAYEQYF. The variable domain in full, with the rest retrieved from reference TRBV7-9 and TRBJ2-7, is DTGVSQNPRHKITKRGQNVTFRCDPISEHNRLYWYRQTLGQGPEFLTYFQNEAQLEKSRLLSDRFSAERPKGSFSTLEIQRTEQGDSAMYLCASSPRDRAYEQYFGPGTRLTVT.

This clonotype was detected a few times. This chain joins TRBV9 and TRBJ1-1, with D unclear. The CDR3 totals 15 residues. Trimming pared 2 bases from V and 2 bases from J, leaving 13 bases between. Germline CDR1 reads SGDLS; CDR2 reads YYNGEE. The CDR3, as DNA: TGTGCCAGCAGCGTTATCTCACTTGAAAACACTGAAGCTTTCTTT. This sequence encodes CASSVISLENTEAFF.

This chain links TRBV29-1 with TRBJ1-1; D possibly corresponds to TRBD1 (5 bases). V lost 2 bases and J lost 7, with 14 bases in between. Germline V CDR1 and CDR2: SQVTM, ANQGSEA. This CDR3 is 13 amino acids long. For the CDR3, the DNA is TGCAGCGTTGAAAGGGCAGGGTCTGATGAAGCTTTCTTT. It is translated as CSVERAGSDEAFF.

V gene TRBV10-3 combines with J gene TRBJ1-1; the match to TRBD1 covers 7 bases. J gave up 5 bases and V 7 bases, and 1 base lay outside the gene matches. The CDR3 covers 11 residues. From germline, CDR1 is ENHRY and CDR2 SYGVKD. Here the CDR3 reads CAITGGTEAFF. CDR3 sequence (DNA): TGTGCCATCACAGGGGGAACTGAAGCTTTCTTT.

In this sample, this clonotype turned up a few times. J is TRBJ2-1 and V is TRBV18; TRBD1 matches at 7 bases. J gave up 0 bases and V 8 bases, and 4 bases lay outside the gene matches. The CDR3 length is 14 residues. Germline V CDR1 and CDR2: KGHSH, LQKENI. The DNA for the CDR3 is TGTGCCAGCCAAGGGACAGTCTCCTACAATGAGCAGTTCTTC. Amino acids: CASQGTVSYNEQFF.